The 9 T cell receptor beta chains given below trace back to one sample, sequenced in a study of shared T cell receptors in the human thymus. Method: immunoSEQ multiplex PCR; TCRdb's copy keeps in-frame clones and lacks some. The sample gives about 400,000 clones, around 93% of which show up once; roughly 0.02% is in the top ten. The sample consisted of thymocytes. The receptors here all came from a human donor.

CDR3 amino acids: CATQERFVGRGSNQPQHF. The DNA for the CDR3 is TGTGCCACCCAAGAGCGCTTTGTTGGGAGGGGGAGCAATCAGCCCCAGCATTTT. The rearrangement uses TRBV15 and TRBJ1-5, with a tentative D call TRBD1 (6 bases). CDR1 and CDR2 from the germline V gene are LNHNV and YYDKDF (reference sequence). V was pared by 8 bases and J by 1 base, with 24 bases between. The CDR3 is 18 amino acids.

This chain joins TRBV5-1 and TRBJ2-1; no clear D. Germline CDR1 and CDR2: SGHRS and YFSETQ. Trimming stripped 2 bases from V and 4 bases from J, with 7 bases between. CDR3 length: 13 amino acids. CDR3 protein: CASSFPDYNEQFF. In DNA form, the CDR3 reads TGCGCCAGCAGCTTCCCAGATTACAATGAGCAGTTCTTC.

The rearrangement joins TRBV27 to TRBJ2-3; D is perhaps TRBD2 (6 bases). Germline values: CDR1 MNHEY, CDR2 SMNVEV (reference sequence). Between the trimmed V and J ends, which lost 4 bases and 1 base, there was a span of 15 bases. This CDR3 is 16 amino acids long. The CDR3 DNA follows: TGTGCCAGCAGTTCGGTAGCGGACATAGGCACAGATACGCAGTATTTT. Amino acids: CASSSVADIGTDTQYF.

This chain links TRBV7-6 with TRBJ2-7; 12 bases are shared with TRBD2. J lost 2 bases, V lost 1 base, and 9 bases had no gene match. Germline CDR1 and CDR2: SGHVS and FNYEAQ. The CDR3 is made up of 18 amino acids. CDR3: CASSLGGGRLAGAYEQYF. The DNA of the CDR3 is TGTGCCAGCAGCTTAGGTGGGGGGCGACTAGCGGGAGCCTACGAGCAGTACTTC.

The chain uses TRBV2 and TRBJ1-1, with a tentative D call TRBD1 (5 bases). Germline V gene lookup returns CDR1 SNHLY and CDR2 FYNNEI. The CDR3 length is 15 residues. V lost 2 bases and J 1 base, leaving 11 bases between the germline ends. The CDR3 reads CASSECDSKNTEAFF. As DNA, the CDR3 is TGTGCCAGCAGTGAATGCGACAGTAAGAACACTGAAGCTTTCTTT. Full variable domain (remainder filled in from reference TRBV2 and TRBJ1-1): EPEVTQTPSHQVTQMGQEVILRCVPISNHLYFYWYRQILGQKVEFLVSFYNNEISEKSEIFDDQFSVERPDGSNFTLKIRSTKLEDSAMYFCASSECDSKNTEAFFGQGTRLTVV.

This clone was counted a single time. The genes are TRBV7-2 and TRBJ2-2; a possible D gene is TRBD2 (6 bases). Germline CDR1 reads SGHTA; CDR2 reads FQGNSA. The CDR3 runs to 15 residues. V lost 0 bases, J lost 4 bases, and 9 bases lay in between. CDR3 sequence (DNA): TGTGCCAGCAGCTTAGCGGGACTGATCACCGGGGAGCTGTTTTTT. Protein product: CASSLAGLITGELFF.

This clone was found once. V gene TRBV6-1 combines with J gene TRBJ2-2; D call uncertain. V lost 9 bases, J lost 0 bases, and 14 bases lay in between. Germline V gene lookup returns CDR1 MNHNS and CDR2 SASEGT. There are 15 residues in the CDR3. CDR3 in amino acids: CASLLALANTGELFF. The CDR3, as DNA: TGTGCCAGTTTACTGGCATTAGCGAACACCGGGGAGCTGTTTTTT.

The rearrangement joins TRBV7-2 to TRBJ2-7; 7 positions agree with TRBD2. The V gene end was trimmed by 6 bases and the J gene end by 0 bases; junction bases not matched to a gene: 14. CDR3 length: 17 residues. Germline V gene data show CDR1 as SGHTA and CDR2 as FQGNSA. The chain's CDR3 is CASSPGRLAANSYEQYF. The CDR3 DNA reads TGTGCCAGCAGTCCGGGGCGGCTAGCGGCTAACTCCTACGAGCAGTACTTC.

This chain uses TRBV6-1 with TRBJ1-4; TRBD1 matches at 9 bases. CDR1 MNHNS and CDR2 SASEGT come from the germline V gene. V lost 4 bases, J lost 8 bases, and 5 bases stayed unmatched. This CDR3 region has 14 residues. The CDR3 reads CASSGRTGAEKLFF. CDR3 in DNA: TGTGCCAGCAGTGGACGGACAGGGGCCGAAAAACTGTTTTTT.